This T cell receptor (beta chain) was sequenced for a study of T-cell reconstitution after alpha-beta-depleted transplantation in children. Whole-study results and caveats: By one year post-transplant, T-cell counts and diversity largely arose from T cells that were newly produced. Reportedly, roughly two months post-transplant, alpha-beta T cells arose from several hundred expanded graft clones. TCRbeta diversity was high at day 60 in some patients (a result of surviving recipient T cells and thymic progenitors).

Library preparation (for TCRbeta) was performed with unique molecular identifiers. In TCRdb, the PCR reads were re-called with MiXCR into one record per CDR3 protein. The table has some 600,000 distinct CDR3 sequences, approximately 13% seen once. The sample holds a few counts of this clonotype. The antigen remains unidentified. The germline V gene has CDR1 SEHNR and CDR2 FQNEAQ (reference sequence). V was shortened by 5 bases and J by 3 bases, with 18 bases between the two germline ends. The CDR3 runs to 16 residues. The TCR was taken from a male patient younger than 18 who had a stem cell transplant for acute myeloid leukemia, so the T cells may come from the graft donor. The sequencing here drew on PBMCs, mostly from graft donor cells, taken 360 days after TCRalphabeta/CD19-depleted stem cell transplant. V is TRBV7-9 and J is TRBJ2-3; a possible D gene is TRBD2 (6 bases). The CDR3 DNA reads as TGTGCCAGCAGCGTAACTAGCATCTTTATTACAGATACGCAGTATTTT. It yields the protein CASSVTSIFITDTQYF.